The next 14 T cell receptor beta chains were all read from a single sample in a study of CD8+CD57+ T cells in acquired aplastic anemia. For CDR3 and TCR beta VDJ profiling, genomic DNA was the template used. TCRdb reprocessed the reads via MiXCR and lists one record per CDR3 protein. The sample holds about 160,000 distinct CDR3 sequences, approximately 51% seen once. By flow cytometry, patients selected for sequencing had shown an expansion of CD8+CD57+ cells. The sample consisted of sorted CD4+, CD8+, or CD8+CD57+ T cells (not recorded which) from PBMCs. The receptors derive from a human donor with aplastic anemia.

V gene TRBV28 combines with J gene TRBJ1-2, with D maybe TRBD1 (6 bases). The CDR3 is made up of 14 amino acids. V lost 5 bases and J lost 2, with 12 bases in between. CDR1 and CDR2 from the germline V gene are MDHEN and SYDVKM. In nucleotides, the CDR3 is TGTGCCAGCAGTGCCAGTCAGGGGAACTATGGCTACACCTTC. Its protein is CASSASQGNYGYTF.

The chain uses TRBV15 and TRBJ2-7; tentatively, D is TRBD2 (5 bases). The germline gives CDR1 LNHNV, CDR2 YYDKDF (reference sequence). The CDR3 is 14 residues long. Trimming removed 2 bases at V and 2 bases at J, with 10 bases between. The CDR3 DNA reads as TGTGCCACCAGCAGAACGGGAACGACCTACGAGCAGTACTTC. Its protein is CATSRTGTTYEQYF.

DNA for the CDR3: TGTGCCATCAGTGGACAGGGGAACACTGAAGCTTTCTTT. This sequence encodes CAISGQGNTEAFF. The genes are TRBV10-3 and TRBJ1-1; 7 nucleotides align to TRBD1. Trimming cost V 4 bases and J 1 base; bases outside gene matches: 0. This CDR3 spans 13 amino acids. Germline-derived CDR1 and CDR2 are ENHRY and SYGVKD.

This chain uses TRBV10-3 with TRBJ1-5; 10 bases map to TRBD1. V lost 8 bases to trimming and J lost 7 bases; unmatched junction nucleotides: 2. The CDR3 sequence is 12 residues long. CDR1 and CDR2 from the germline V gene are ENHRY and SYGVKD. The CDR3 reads CAIGTGVQPQHF. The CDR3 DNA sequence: TGTGCCATCGGGACAGGGGTACAGCCCCAGCATTTT.

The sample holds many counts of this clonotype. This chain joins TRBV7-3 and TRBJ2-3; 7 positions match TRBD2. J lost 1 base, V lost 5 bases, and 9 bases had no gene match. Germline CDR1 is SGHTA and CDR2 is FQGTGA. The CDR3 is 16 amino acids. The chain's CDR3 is CASSIGSSGGTDTQYF. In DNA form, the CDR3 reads TGTGCCAGCAGCATAGGCTCTAGCGGAGGCACAGATACGCAGTATTTT. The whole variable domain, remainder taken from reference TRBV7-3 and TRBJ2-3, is GAGVSQTPSNKVTEKGKYVELRCDPISGHTALYWYRQSLGQGPEFLIYFQGTGAADDSGLPNDRFFAVRPEGSVSTLKIQRTERGDSAVYLCASSIGSSGGTDTQYFGPGTRLTVL.

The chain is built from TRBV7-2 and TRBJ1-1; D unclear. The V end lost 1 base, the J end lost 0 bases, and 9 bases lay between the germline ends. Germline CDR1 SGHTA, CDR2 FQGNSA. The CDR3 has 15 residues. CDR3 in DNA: TGTGCCAGCAGCTTAGTGTGGCAGATGAACACTGAAGCTTTCTTT. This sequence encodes CASSLVWQMNTEAFF.

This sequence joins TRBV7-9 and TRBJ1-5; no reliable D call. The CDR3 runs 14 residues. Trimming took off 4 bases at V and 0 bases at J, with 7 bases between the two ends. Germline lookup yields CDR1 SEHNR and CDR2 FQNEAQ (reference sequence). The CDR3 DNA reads TGTGCCAGCAGCTCTCCGAATAGCAATCAGCCCCAGCATTTT. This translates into CASSSPNSNQPQHF.

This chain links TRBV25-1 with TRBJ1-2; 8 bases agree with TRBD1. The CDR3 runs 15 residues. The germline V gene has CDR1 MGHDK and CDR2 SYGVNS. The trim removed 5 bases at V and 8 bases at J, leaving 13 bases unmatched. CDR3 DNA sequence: TGTGCCAGCAGTTTAATAAGGACAGGGCGAAGAGGCTACACCTTC. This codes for CASSLIRTGRRGYTF.

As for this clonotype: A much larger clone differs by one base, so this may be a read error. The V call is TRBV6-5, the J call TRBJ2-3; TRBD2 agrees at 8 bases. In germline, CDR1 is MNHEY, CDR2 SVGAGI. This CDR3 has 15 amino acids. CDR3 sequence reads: CASSYTGGAKDMQYF. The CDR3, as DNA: TGTGCCAGCAGTTACACGGGGGGGGCCAAAGATATGCAGTATTTT.

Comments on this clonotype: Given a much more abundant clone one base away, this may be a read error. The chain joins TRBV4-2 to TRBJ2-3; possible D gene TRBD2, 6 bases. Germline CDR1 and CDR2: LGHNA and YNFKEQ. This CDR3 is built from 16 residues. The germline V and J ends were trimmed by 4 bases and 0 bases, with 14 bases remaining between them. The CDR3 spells CASSLGGALSTDTQYF. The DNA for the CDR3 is TGTGCCAGCAGCCTTGGAGGGGCACTTAGCACAGATACGCAGTATTTT.

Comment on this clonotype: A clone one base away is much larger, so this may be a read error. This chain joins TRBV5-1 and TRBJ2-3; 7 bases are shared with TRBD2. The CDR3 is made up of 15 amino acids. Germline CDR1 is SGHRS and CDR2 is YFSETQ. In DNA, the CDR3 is TGCGCCAGCAGCTTCGGGGGGTTTAGCACATATACGCAGTATTTT. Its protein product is CASSFGGFSTYTQYF. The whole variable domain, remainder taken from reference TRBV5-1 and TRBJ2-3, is KAGVTQTPRYLIKTRGQQVTLSCSPISGHRSVSWYQQTPGQGLQFLFEYFSETQRNKGNFPGRFSGRQFSNSRSEMNVSTLELGDSALYLCASSFGGFSTYTQYFGPGTRLTVL.

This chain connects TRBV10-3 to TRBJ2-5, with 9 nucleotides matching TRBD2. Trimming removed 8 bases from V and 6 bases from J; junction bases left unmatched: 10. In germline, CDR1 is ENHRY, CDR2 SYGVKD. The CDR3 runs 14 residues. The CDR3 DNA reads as TGTGCCATCGGGGCTAGCGGGGTTGGTAAGACCCAGTACTTC. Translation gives CAIGASGVGKTQYF.

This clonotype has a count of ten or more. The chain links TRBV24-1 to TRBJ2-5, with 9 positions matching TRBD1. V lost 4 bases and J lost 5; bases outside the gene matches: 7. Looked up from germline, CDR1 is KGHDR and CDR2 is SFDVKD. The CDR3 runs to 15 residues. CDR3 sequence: CATSERDRAGETQYF. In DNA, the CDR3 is TGTGCCACCAGTGAGAGGGACAGGGCGGGGGAGACCCAGTACTTC.

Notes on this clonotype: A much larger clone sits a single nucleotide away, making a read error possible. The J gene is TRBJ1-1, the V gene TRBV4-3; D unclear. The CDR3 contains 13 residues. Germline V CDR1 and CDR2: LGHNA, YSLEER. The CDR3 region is CASSQELNAEAFF. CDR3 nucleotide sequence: TGCGCCAGCAGCCAAGAGTTGAACGCTGAAGCTTTCTTT.